This T cell receptor (beta chain) was obtained from a study of cytomegalovirus exposure and HLA in healthy donors (TCRdb year 2017). For context, the study as a whole: In an earlier analysis of 550 to 750 of the donors, about 270 Gb of sequence data and 120 million or so unique TCR beta sequences from about 179 million T cells were reported. An early release covering some 640 HLA-typed donors comprised about 300 gigabases of sequencing data and 85 million to 100 million unique TCR sequences. The genetic ancestry cluster associated with self-reported Caucasian donors included 81% of the 398 genotyped donors. The aim of the study was to test whether cataloging public T cell receptors could identify signatures of past pathogen exposure. The study profiled the T cell repertoires of some 610 subjects by immunosequencing and related them to cytomegalovirus serostatus. Besides the first cohort of roughly 640 subjects, a separate validation cohort made up of roughly 120 different subjects was used. The study combined high-throughput TCR immunosequencing, statistical association of individual TCRs with disease status, and machine learning to predict cytomegalovirus infection status. A later analysis re-examined previously published TCR beta repertoires from 500 to 700 donors and added high-resolution HLA genotyping to investigate patterns of TCR occurrence. Rather than drawing on any new phenotypic data, the later analysis identified candidate immune exposures from TCR beta sequences and the way those sequences occurred across donors. An earlier analysis of approximately 500 of the donors applied high-throughput TCR beta sequencing to assess whether each TCR beta V gene segment acted as functional or pseudogenic. Donor age, sex, ethnicity and CMV serostatus were collected together with the repertoire data. A later genetic analysis took genome-wide SNP genotypes for about three fifths of the 666 donors and used that subset as a discovery cohort. All discovery cohort repertoires had been generated using a single sequencing platform. Both class I and class II loci were covered by HLA typing, at four-digit resolution. Typing coverage varied by locus: roughly 629-630 donors for A, B, C, DRB1 and DQB1; some 520 for DQA1; approximately 570 for DPA1; around 490 for DPB1. Because of strong linkage in the cohort, roughly five DR-DQ haplotypes were treated as single units for association and clustering. On average, about 240,000 unique TCR beta nucleotide sequences were sequenced per donor among 398 genotyped donors of the cohort, with about 19% of those sequences being non-productive. Study-wide findings and limitations: A later analysis reported that several top co-occurrence clusters appeared linked to parvovirus B19, influenza, CMV and Epstein-Barr virus. In vitro tests confirmed that a few of the cytomegalovirus-associated TCR beta chains recognize cytomegalovirus antigens. Compared with the approximately 720-donor mean, donors in an Asian-associated ancestry cluster had fewer N-insertions in productive TCRs, according to a later genetic analysis. The sequencing pipeline was judged likely to have produced a cluster of highly shared sequence variants as a technical artifact. A later analysis associated 15,000 to 20,000 TCR beta sequences with specific HLA alleles at a false discovery rate of 0.05. Because HLA typing was missing for some donors at each locus, association tests included only the typed subset. CMV serostatus was the only immune exposure information available for the cohort. Linkage disequilibrium might explain the correlated functional status among segregating V segments, but an unknown experimental factor could not be ruled out. According to the authors, the approach could potentially be generalized to other disease states and immunological phenotypes. The presence/absence analyses assumed that sequencing depth was roughly uniform across donors, and that assumption may not be true. Some IMGT-functional V segments, including TRBV6-2 and TRBV6-3, could not be told apart with the 87-base-pair reads, so those segments were excluded. In an earlier analysis of about 540 of the donors, most TCR beta V segments were observed in productive rearrangements about 87% or about 30% of the time, broadly matching IMGT annotations. In a later genetic analysis, a missense DCLRE1C variant was associated with V-gene and J-gene trimming of TCR beta chains, and the association was replicated in an independent cohort. In a later analysis, HLA-associated TCR beta chains showed more clonal expansion and lower generation probabilities than non-associated chains that were equally common. The cohort was sequenced for TCR beta chains only, and without alpha or paired-chain data the features that could be detected were limited. The study listed 164 TCR beta chains as associated with cytomegalovirus. Assigning TCR associations to individual alleles was difficult when HLA alleles, especially DR and DQ, strongly co-occurred. A further reported finding was that TCR beta sequences accurately predicted the HLA-A and HLA-B alleles for most subjects in the first cohort. The earlier analysis of some 540 of the donors excluded around 17 rarely observed V segments, including chromosome 9 orphons, because counts were too low. Most TCR sequences were seen in very few donors, while some public TCRs were found in many individuals. In both the original and validation cohorts, the classifier was reported to diagnose cytomegalovirus status with high specificity and sensitivity. In a later analysis, the rate of TCR association differed among HLA loci, with DRB1 alleles having the most associated TCRs and HLA-C alleles having the fewest. Most CMV-associated TCR beta chains appeared to be HLA-restricted in a later analysis, and the HLA associations seemed to be driven largely by CMV exposure.

This clone has a handful of counts. What this receptor recognizes is not known. No per-base quality is available; no much larger clone lies one base away. In total, roughly 670 healthy bone marrow donors made up the cohort. Cohort members were all nominally healthy when sampled, although unrecorded immune exposures were likely present. The donor tested CMV seronegative, placing the donor among the 350 to 400 seronegative members of the cohort. Every donor gave a peripheral blood sample, and the peripheral blood mononuclear cells from that sample were used for TCR beta sequencing. Genomic DNA was extracted from the blood cell samples with the Qiagen DNeasy Blood Extraction Kit. The germline V gene (reference sequence) gives CDR1 as SGHNT and CDR2 as YYREEE. The CDR3 spans 15 residues, from the cysteine through the phenylalanine. Only CDR3 DNA remains: 45 bases, in frame from the first base. V and J are trimmed by 5 bases and 5 bases, and the gene matches miss 6 bases of the junction.

Library preparation was by the immunoSEQ multiplex PCR assay. A mixture of 60 forward primers for TCR Vbeta segments and 13 reverse primers for TCR Jbeta segments was used in the multiplex PCR. The CDR3 region of rearranged TCR beta genes was amplified from genomic DNA by a multiplex PCR assay. Amplified TCR beta libraries were sequenced as 87-base-pair reads on the Illumina HiSeq System. From the authors' description of their analysis: In a later analysis, 70 million to 95 million unique TCR beta chains were counted across the 500 to 850 repertoires, and about 10 million of these chains were shared by at least two donors. A nearest-neighbor algorithm error-corrected the raw reads and collapsed the reads into unique sequences, merging closely related sequences to remove PCR and sequencing errors. Alignment of CDR3 sequences to IMGT reference sequences was used to assign V, D and J gene segments. For a sequence to be retained, a match of at least six nucleotides to both a V gene segment and a J gene segment was required. A rearrangement counted as productive if the CDR3 had no stop codons and remained in frame with V and J, and every other rearrangement counted as non-productive. Following IMGT convention, CDR3 was defined as the stretch from the second conserved V-encoded cysteine up to the conserved J-encoded phenylalanine. Sequences without an unambiguous match to a single V gene segment were excluded from the earlier analysis of about 600 of the donors. In an earlier analysis of approximately 560 of the donors, a V segment was called functional when productive rearrangements were above 56.7%, and segregating when the standard deviation between donors exceeded 5%. A statistical classification framework was built for diagnosing cytomegalovirus status from the catalog of TCR beta chain sequences. In a later analysis, V and J genes were assigned by comparing TCR nucleotide sequences against IMGT/GENE-DB human TR gene sequences. A later analysis assigned CDR3 sequences and most-parsimonious VDJ recombination scenarios with the TCRdist pipeline. In a later analysis, every TCR beta chain was defined by the combination of its CDR3 amino acid sequence and its V-gene family, and reads without a unique V-gene family were dropped. A later analysis removed 450 to 600 highly shared, low-generation-probability nucleotide sequences to deal with suspected cross-contamination and a sequencing artifact. In a later analysis, a clonal expansion index was calculated for each public chain from normalized within-repertoire ranks of inferred template counts. A later analysis computed generation probabilities with a VDJ recombination model fitted to out-of-frame rearrangements, and checked the results against IGoR. In a later analysis, TCR-TCR, TCR-HLA and TCR-CMV co-occurrence was scored with hypergeometric tests, and a repertoire-size bias correction was applied to TCR pairs. In a later analysis, false discovery rates were estimated by permuting HLA or CMV assignments 20 times. In a later analysis, co-occurring TCRs were grouped with DBSCAN, and TCRdist sequence similarity was added when clustering was performed within HLA-allele-positive subsets. Repertoires with fewer than 30,000 or more than 120,000 public chains, plus five repertoires with anomalous nucleotide sharing, were excluded from co-occurrence clustering. TCRdb took this table from immuneACCESS and kept in-frame rearrangements with V and J called. Such tables lack part of the clones; where checked against another copy, unresolved V genes explain under half of the gap, and the rest is unexplained. For V, J and clone size, that table is used; D and trimming come from the DNA. The sample table holds roughly 130,000 clones, of which around 8.5% were seen once. Jointly, the top ten make up 5.5% of the sample.

Material: PBMCs. The clonotype originates from a man in his forties or fifties in good health and CMV-seronegative. The rearranged chain carries TRBV5-4 and TRBJ2-1; 11 bases in the junction line up with TRBD1. The CDR3 corresponds to CASRGDRGINNEQFF. The bases are TGTGCCAGCAGGGGGGACAGGGGGATAAACAATGAGCAGTTCTTC.